These 26 T cell receptor beta chains originate from one sample sequenced in a study of CD8 T cells in ankylosing spondylitis. Study results and limitations: Among TCR beta sequences, a motif of several highly homologous variants appeared characteristic of ankylosing spondylitis blood.

TCRdb fed the 5' RACE reads into MiXCR, producing one record per CDR3 protein. The sample includes fewer than 450,000 distinct CDR3 sequences, 17% of them seen just once. These receptors lack a known antigen. Sample: blood, either unsorted or a sorted T cell fraction (not recorded which). All receptors derive from a male donor with ankylosing spondylitis.

This clonotype was recorded many times. This rearrangement joins TRBV4-2 to TRBJ2-3, with 7 bases fitting TRBD1. V trimming: 4 bases; J trimming: 0 bases; junction bases outside the gene matches: 4. The CDR3 length is 15 residues. From germline, CDR1 is LGHNA and CDR2 YNFKEQ. The CDR3 nucleotides are TGTGCCAGCAGCCCCGGACAGGCTAGCACAGATACGCAGTATTTT. Its protein is CASSPGQASTDTQYF.

This clonotype was counted only a few times. The V and J genes are TRBV5-5 and TRBJ1-1, with a possible D match to TRBD1 (5 bases). Trimming pared 2 bases from V and 2 bases from J, leaving 13 bases between. The CDR3 totals 15 residues. Germline CDR1 is SGHKS and CDR2 is YYEKEE (reference sequence). In DNA form, the CDR3 reads TGTGCCAGCAGCTTTCGGGGCAGCTTTAACACTGAAGCTTTCTTT. Its translation is CASSFRGSFNTEAFF. The entire variable domain, with the rest obtained from reference TRBV5-5 and TRBJ1-1, is as follows: DAGVTQSPTHLIKTRGQQVTLRCSPISGHKSVSWYQQVLGQGPQFIFQYYEKEERGRGNFPDRFSARQFPNYSSELNVNALLLGDSALYLCASSFRGSFNTEAFFGQGTRLTVV.

This clonotype was counted at least ten times. The V gene is TRBV20-1, the J gene TRBJ1-1; D is uncertain. Germline V gene data show CDR1 as DFQATT and CDR2 as SNEGSKA (reference sequence). The V and J ends lost 4 bases and 5 bases respectively, with 8 bases between them. This CDR3 contains 11 residues. The CDR3 loop is CSAKEWTEAFF. The CDR3 DNA reads TGCAGTGCTAAAGAGTGGACTGAAGCTTTCTTT.

In this sample, this clonotype turned up a few times. This chain connects TRBV7-2 to TRBJ2-7, with D tentatively TRBD2 (5 bases). Per the germline V gene, CDR1 is SGHTA and CDR2 is FQGNSA. Between the trimmed V and J ends, which lost 4 bases and 4 bases, there was a span of 14 bases. This CDR3 has 14 amino acids. As DNA, the CDR3 is TGTGCCAGCAGCTCCATACTAGGGCTTTACGAGCAGTACTTC. Protein product: CASSSILGLYEQYF.

The rearrangement joins TRBV12-5 to TRBJ1-1; 9 nucleotides line up with TRBD1. V was clipped by 6 bases and J by 5 bases; unmatched bases: 7. This CDR3 is built from 14 residues. Looked up from germline, CDR1 is LGHNT and CDR2 is FRNRAP. CDR3 protein: CASGRQGVLTEAFF. For the CDR3, the DNA is TGTGCTAGTGGGCGACAGGGGGTGTTGACTGAAGCTTTCTTT.

This clonotype has a handful of counts. The V and J genes are TRBV9 and TRBJ2-2; D call uncertain. Germline loops: CDR1 SGDLS, CDR2 YYNGEE. V lost 0 bases, J lost 0 bases, and 6 bases lay in between. The CDR3 consists of 15 residues. For the CDR3, the DNA is TGTGCCAGCAGCGTAGGTCTGGCGAACACCGGGGAGCTGTTTTTT. Translation: CASSVGLANTGELFF.

The chain uses TRBV2 and TRBJ2-3; TRBD2 matches at 9 bases. V was clipped by 4 bases and J by 1 base; unmatched bases: 6. The CDR3 is 16 amino acids. Germline V lookup: CDR1 SNHLY, CDR2 FYNNEI. The CDR3 reads CASSGGIAGGTDTQYF. The DNA for the CDR3 is TGTGCCAGCAGTGGGGGCATAGCGGGGGGCACAGATACGCAGTATTTT.

The gene calls are TRBV24-1 and TRBJ1-5; no firm D call. Trimming removed 3 bases from V and 9 bases from J, with 11 bases in between. Germline values: CDR1 KGHDR, CDR2 SFDVKD. CDR3 length: 13 residues. The CDR3 sequence is CATSDSGGRPQHF. The DNA for the CDR3 is TGTGCCACCAGTGATAGCGGAGGGAGGCCCCAGCATTTT.

This clonotype was seen at least ten times. The chain is built from TRBV7-9 and TRBJ1-1; D not resolved. Germline CDR1 and CDR2: SEHNR and FQNEAQ (reference sequence). V lost 4 bases, J lost 2 bases, and 8 bases lay in between. This CDR3 region has 13 residues. The CDR3 region is CASSSRGNTEAFF. DNA of the CDR3: TGTGCCAGCAGCTCGCGCGGTAACACTGAAGCTTTCTTT.

The chain combines TRBV19 with TRBJ1-2; the D gene is possibly TRBD1 (6 bases). Germline V gene sequence: CDR1 LNHDA, CDR2 SQIVND (reference sequence). CDR3 size: 16 residues. With 3 bases removed from V and 2 bases from J, the gap between germline ends came to 16 bases. The chain's CDR3 is CASSIPGQSKNYGYTF. The CDR3 coding sequence is TGTGCCAGTAGTATCCCCGGACAGTCTAAGAACTATGGCTACACCTTC.

This clonotype has at least ten counts. V usage is TRBV12-3 or TRBV12-4 and J usage is TRBJ1-1; D ambiguous. The CDR3 sequence is 12 residues long. The V end lost 6 bases, the J end lost 7 bases, and 12 bases lay between the germline ends. CDR3 in amino acids: CASSLVGVEAFF. CDR3 nucleotide sequence: TGTGCCAGCAGCCTGGTAGGAGTTGAAGCTTTCTTT.

This clonotype was recorded only once. The gene calls are TRBV2 and TRBJ1-5, with a weak D call TRBD1 (6 bases). This CDR3 has 14 residues. Germline V gene data show CDR1 as SNHLY and CDR2 as FYNNEI. V was clipped by 4 bases and J by 4 bases, with 11 bases between them. The CDR3 bases are TGTGCCAGCAGTGGTAAGGACAGAAATCAGCCCCAGCATTTT. Its translation: CASSGKDRNQPQHF.

Concerning this clonotype itself: An end of the junction does not agree with germline; a read error may underlie this. The chain carries TRBV3-1 and TRBJ2-1, with D possibly matching TRBD2 (6 bases). The CDR3 length is 12 residues. Germline lookup yields CDR1 LGHDT and CDR2 YNNKEL (reference sequence). CDR3 residues: CASSQLLGTLDF. The CDR3 nucleotides read TGTGCCAGCAGCCAACTTCTAGGGACTCTTGACTTC.

V gene TRBV5-5 combines with J gene TRBJ2-1; D gene ambiguous. V lost 2 bases and J 6 bases, leaving 18 bases between the germline ends. Germline V gives CDR1 SGHKS, CDR2 YYEKEE (reference sequence). This CDR3 is built from 16 residues. The DNA for the CDR3 is TGTGCCAGCAGCTTCGTTCCCCCGATCGACTCCAATGAGCAGTTCTTC. This translates into CASSFVPPIDSNEQFF.

The chain employs TRBV4-3 and TRBJ2-1, with D perhaps matching TRBD2 (6 bases). Trimming removed 0 bases at V and 6 bases at J, with 15 bases between. The CDR3 spans 16 residues. Germline V gives CDR1 LGHNA, CDR2 YSLEER. In nucleotides, the CDR3 is TGCGCCAGCAGCCAAGAGGTTACTAGCAGGGTCAATGAGCAGTTCTTC. It specifies CASSQEVTSRVNEQFF.

V gene TRBV7-6 combines with J gene TRBJ2-7; maybe TRBD2 (7 bases). The germline V and J ends were trimmed by 5 bases and 6 bases, with 14 bases remaining between them. The V gene's germline CDR1 is SGHVS and CDR2 FNYEAQ. CDR3 length equals 13 residues. This CDR3 reads CASSPREGGEQYF. CDR3 nucleotides: TGTGCCAGCAGCCCTAGGGAGGGGGGCGAGCAGTACTTC.

The V call is TRBV20-1, the J call TRBJ2-1; no firm D call. CDR1 DFQATT and CDR2 SNEGSKA come from the germline V gene (reference sequence). With 1 base removed from V and 4 bases from J, the gap between germline ends came to 17 bases. CDR3 size: 16 residues. Here the CDR3 DNA reads TGCAGTGCTAGAGGACCACCACTTGCACCGTACAATGAGCAGTTCTTC. It encodes CSARGPPLAPYNEQFF.

This clonotype was detected only a few times. The chain joins TRBV7-2 to TRBJ2-1; 7 positions match TRBD2. The CDR3 covers 13 residues. With V trimmed by 4 bases and J by 6 bases, 3 bases remained unmatched. The germline V gene encodes CDR1 SGHTA and CDR2 FQGNSA. CDR3 sequence (DNA): TGTGCCAGCAGCTGGGGAGGGCTCAATGAGCAGTTCTTC. Amino acid sequence: CASSWGGLNEQFF.

This chain uses TRBV5-1 with TRBJ2-7, with 8 bases matching TRBD2. Trimming at V came to 4 bases and at J to 2 bases, leaving 8 bases not matched to a gene. Per germline, CDR1 SGHRS and CDR2 YFSETQ. The CDR3 sequence is 15 residues long. The CDR3 here is CASSRREREPYEQYF. The CDR3 DNA reads as TGCGCCAGCAGCCGCCGTGAGCGGGAGCCCTACGAGCAGTACTTC.

This clonotype has more than one count but fewer than ten. The chain combines TRBV12-3 or TRBV12-4 with TRBJ1-1, with 7 bases that match TRBD1. This CDR3 contains 13 residues. The V segment lost 6 bases and the J segment 6 bases; nucleotides outside the gene matches: 7. The CDR3 reads CASRMTGPAEAFF. The CDR3 nucleotides read TGTGCCAGCAGGATGACAGGGCCGGCTGAAGCTTTCTTT.

This clonotype was observed many times. J is TRBJ1-6 and V is TRBV12-3 or TRBV12-4; D unclear. V lost 6 bases and J 7 bases, leaving 13 bases between the germline ends. The CDR3 loop spans 14 amino acids. CDR3 DNA: TGTGCCAGCAGGGCCGAGGGTTTGAATTCACCCCTCCACTTT. Translating it yields CASRAEGLNSPLHF.

The rearrangement uses TRBV5-6 and TRBJ2-7; TRBD2 is a possible D gene (5 bases). The CDR3 covers 15 residues. The V gene lost 3 bases and the J gene lost 7 bases, with 20 bases spanning the gap. Looked up from germline, CDR1 is SGHDT and CDR2 is YYEEEE. The CDR3 is CASSSPKRPSGEQYF. CDR3 nucleotide sequence: TGTGCCAGCAGCTCCCCGAAGCGCCCGTCGGGAGAGCAGTACTTC.

This clonotype has at least ten counts. V is TRBV20-1 and J is TRBJ2-3; 7 nucleotides align to TRBD2. The CDR3 extends over 14 amino acids. Germline trimming cut 6 bases from V and 4 bases from J; bases unmatched to any gene: 10. CDR1 and CDR2 from the germline V gene are DFQATT and SNEGSKA (reference sequence). In DNA form, the CDR3 reads TGCAGTGCCCCTGGGGGGGGTATCGCAGATACGCAGTATTTT. It specifies CSAPGGGIADTQYF.

This rearrangement joins TRBV20-1 to TRBJ2-7; 10 bases map to TRBD2. V dropped 6 bases and J dropped 8; count of bases not matched to a gene: 13. Germline V CDR1 and CDR2: DFQATT, SNEGSKA (reference sequence). The CDR3 extends over 14 amino acids. CDR3 in DNA: TGCAGTGCCAGATGGACTAGCGGTAATACGCAGCAGTACTTC. Protein: CSARWTSGNTQQYF.

As DNA, the CDR3 is TGCGCCAGCACCCGGGACAGGGGGGGGACAGATACGCAGTATTTT. Translated: CASTRDRGGTDTQYF. The chain couples TRBV5-1 to TRBJ2-3; 11 bases agree with TRBD1. V dropped 6 bases and J dropped 3; count of bases not matched to a gene: 6. The CDR3 consists of 15 residues. The germline gives CDR1 SGHRS, CDR2 YFSETQ.

The rearrangement uses TRBV4-2 and TRBJ1-1; D possibly corresponds to TRBD1 (5 bases). Germline V gene sequence: CDR1 LGHNA, CDR2 YNFKEQ. V was clipped by 0 bases and J by 7 bases, with 15 bases between them. This CDR3 is built from 15 residues. CDR3 nucleotide sequence: TGTGCCAGCAGCCAAGAGGGTCGGGGCTTCGGTGAAGCTTTCTTT. Translation: CASSQEGRGFGEAFF.